The 10 T cell receptor beta chains below all came from one sample that was sequenced in a study of blood T cell repertoires in COVID-19. Method: immunoSEQ multiplex PCR; TCRdb's copy keeps in-frame clones and lacks some. The table lists under 90,000 clones, 87% of them singletons. The sequenced sample was peripheral blood. The origin of the receptors is a woman in her 50s with COVID-19, enrolled during active disease.

The CDR3 sequence: CASSISQALAKNIQYF. The DNA for the CDR3 is TGTGCCAGTAGTATATCACAGGCGCTAGCCAAAAACATTCAGTACTTC. The genes are TRBV19 and TRBJ2-4, with D maybe TRBD1 (5 bases). The CDR3 is made up of 16 amino acids. Germline assignment: CDR1 LNHDA and CDR2 SQIVND (reference sequence). V was clipped by 2 bases and J by 0 bases, with 11 bases between them.

The genes are TRBV5-1 and TRBJ2-1; a possible D gene is TRBD2 (6 bases). V dropped 5 bases and J dropped 8 bases, with 20 bases sitting between them. Germline V gives CDR1 SGHRS, CDR2 YFSETQ. This CDR3 has 15 residues. CDR3 region: CASSVGGAFSDEQFF. The CDR3 DNA reads as TGCGCCAGCAGTGTTGGAGGGGCCTTTTCCGATGAGCAGTTCTTC.

The chain is built from TRBV19 and TRBJ2-5; D is perhaps TRBD2 (5 bases). Deletions cut 4 bases from V and 2 bases from J, with 8 bases between. CDR3 length: 13 amino acids. CDR1 and CDR2 (germline): LNHDA, SQIVND (reference sequence). CDR3 sequence: CASSTGNQETQYF. The CDR3 DNA reads as TGTGCCAGTAGTACGGGAAATCAAGAGACCCAGTACTTC.

This clone was observed once. The chain is built from TRBV5-1 and TRBJ2-7, with TRBD1 matching 7 bases. V dropped 2 bases and J dropped 0; count of bases not matched to a gene: 5. CDR1 is SGHRS, CDR2 YFSETQ, per germline. There are 15 residues in the CDR3. CDR3 bases: TGCGCCAGCAGCTTTCCGGGACAGAACTCCTACGAGCAGTACTTC. Translation gives CASSFPGQNSYEQYF.

The chain recombines TRBV7-3 with TRBJ2-3; D remains ambiguous. The CDR3 consists of 13 residues. The V end lost 2 bases, the J end lost 6 bases, and 9 bases lay between the germline ends. The germline V gene encodes CDR1 SGHTA and CDR2 FQGTGA. The CDR3 loop is CASSLLNWDTQYF. The CDR3 DNA reads TGTGCCAGCAGCTTATTGAACTGGGATACGCAGTATTTT. Together with reference TRBV7-3 and TRBJ2-3, the CDR3 gives the full variable domain: GAGVSQTPSNKVTEKGKYVELRCDPISGHTALYWYRQSLGQGPEFLIYFQGTGAADDSGLPNDRFFAVRPEGSVSTLKIQRTERGDSAVYLCASSLLNWDTQYFGPGTRLTVL.

The chain combines TRBV6-5 with TRBJ2-1, with D uncertain. Trimming stripped 0 bases from V and 7 bases from J, with 13 bases between. The CDR3 runs 15 residues. The germline CDR1 and CDR2 sequences are MNHEY and SVGAGI. DNA for the CDR3: TGTGCCAGCAGTTACTCGAGAGTGACAAGTAATGAGCAGTTCTTC. Translated, it gives CASSYSRVTSNEQFF.

This chain connects TRBV7-2 to TRBJ2-7; D might be TRBD2 (5 bases). Germline assignment: CDR1 SGHTA and CDR2 FQGNSA. This CDR3 has 14 amino acids. The V gene lost 5 bases and the J gene lost 4 bases, with 15 bases spanning the gap. This chain's CDR3 is CASSPTPGGYEQYF. The CDR3 bases are TGTGCCAGCAGCCCGACCCCCGGAGGATACGAGCAGTACTTC.

The chain recombines TRBV11-3 with TRBJ2-7, with TRBD2 identical over 13 bases. With V trimmed by 4 bases and J by 2 bases, 11 bases remained unmatched. Per germline, CDR1 SGHNT and CDR2 YENEEA. This CDR3 comprises 18 residues. CDR3 loop: CASSSRTSGSRKAYEQYF. DNA of the CDR3: TGTGCCAGCAGCTCTCGGACTAGCGGGAGTAGGAAGGCCTACGAGCAGTACTTC.

Regarding this clone: Mismatch with germline at one junction end may stem from a read error. For the CDR3, the DNA is TGTGCCAGCAGTTTATCAGGATCTAAGCGGGACTTC. Amino acid sequence: CASSLSGSKRDF. The chain joins TRBV12-3 or TRBV12-4 to TRBJ2-7; D may be TRBD2 (6 bases). The CDR3 spans 12 residues.

In nucleotides, the CDR3 is TGTGCCAGCAGCTTCCGAGGCACCGGGGAGCTGTTTTTT. It specifies CASSFRGTGELFF. V usage is TRBV11-3 and J usage is TRBJ2-2; D ambiguous. The CDR3 sequence is 13 residues long. The germline CDR1 and CDR2 sequences are SGHNT and YENEEA. Trimming left V 3 bases short and J 4 bases short, with 6 bases between.